The 12 T cell receptor beta chains given below trace back to one sample, sequenced in a study of T cells in Graves' hyperthyroidism and ophthalmopathy. It was RNA transcripts that yielded the amplified TCR beta CDR3 regions. HTBI primers were the set used in a first-round RT-PCR of the TCR CDR3. Via MiXCR, TCRdb re-called the multiplex PCR reads, giving one row per CDR3 protein. The table includes 450,000 to 650,000 distinct CDR3 sequences, 13% to 15% detected once. The specimen sequenced was blood. Receptors originate from a woman under 30 with Graves' ophthalmopathy.

Ten or more counts support this clonotype. CDR3 DNA sequence: TGTGCCAGCAGTGCAGGGAGTCGTCTCGAGACCCAGTACTTC. Amino acid sequence: CASSAGSRLETQYF. V is TRBV2 and J is TRBJ2-5; D is perhaps TRBD1 or TRBD2 (5 bases each). In germline, CDR1 is SNHLY, CDR2 FYNNEI. Trimming cost V 4 bases and J 5 bases, with 14 bases left between them. The CDR3 length is 14 residues.

This clonotype has a count of ten or more. The chain joins TRBV7-9 to TRBJ2-7; 11 nucleotides align to TRBD2. The V gene end was trimmed by 5 bases and the J gene end by 1 base; junction bases not matched to a gene: 1. Germline V gene lookup returns CDR1 SEHNR and CDR2 FQNEAQ (reference sequence). The CDR3 has 14 amino acids. The CDR3 is CASSTSGGSYEQYF. The CDR3 DNA reads as TGTGCCAGCAGCACTAGCGGGGGTTCCTACGAGCAGTACTTC.

In this sample, this clonotype turned up many times. The chain links TRBV5-1 to TRBJ1-1; D unresolved. Germline V gives CDR1 SGHRS, CDR2 YFSETQ. Trimming shortened V by 2 bases and J by 1 base, and 9 bases separated the two germline ends. This CDR3 is 14 amino acids long. The CDR3 loop reads CASSLRAGNTEAFF. The CDR3 nucleotides read TGCGCCAGCAGCTTAAGAGCAGGGAACACTGAAGCTTTCTTT. The full variable domain, its missing parts supplied by reference TRBV5-1 and TRBJ1-1, is KAGVTQTPRYLIKTRGQQVTLSCSPISGHRSVSWYQQTPGQGLQFLFEYFSETQRNKGNFPGRFSGRQFSNSRSEMNVSTLELGDSALYLCASSLRAGNTEAFFGQGTRLTVV.

In this sample, this clonotype turned up many times. J is TRBJ2-1 and V is TRBV12-3 or TRBV12-4; D is unclear. V was cut by 5 bases and J by 9 bases, with 8 bases left in between. The CDR3 has 11 amino acids. The CDR3 spells CASSKVGEQFF. CDR3 in DNA: TGTGCCAGCAGTAAAGTGGGTGAGCAGTTCTTC.

This clonotype was counted ten times or more. This chain connects TRBV6-1 to TRBJ1-1; D is unresolved. V lost 6 bases to trimming and J lost 7 bases, with 21 bases between them. The CDR3 totals 15 residues. Germline lookup yields CDR1 MNHNS and CDR2 SASEGT. The CDR3 sequence is CASSPPRWASSEAFF. In nucleotides, the CDR3 is TGTGCCAGCAGCCCGCCTAGATGGGCTTCTAGTGAAGCTTTCTTT.

In this sample, this clonotype turned up many times. The chain links TRBV11-2 to TRBJ2-1; 8 nucleotides align to TRBD2. V gave up 1 base and J gave up 9 bases; unmatched junction bases: 5. Germline lookup yields CDR1 SGHAT and CDR2 FQNNGV. The CDR3 totals 14 residues. For the CDR3, the DNA is TGTGCCAGCAGCTTAGGGCTTAGCGGGACTGAGCAGTTCTTC. Its translation is CASSLGLSGTEQFF.

This clonotype was picked up many times. The chain couples TRBV7-9 to TRBJ2-7, with 10 nucleotides matching TRBD1. Germline CDR1 and CDR2: SEHNR and FQNEAQ (reference sequence). J lost 6 bases, V lost 5 bases, and 7 bases had no gene match. CDR3 length: 14 residues. The CDR3 spells CASSKTGGPGEQYF. In nucleotides, the CDR3 is TGTGCCAGCAGCAAGACAGGGGGCCCCGGCGAGCAGTACTTC.

Ten or more counts support this clonotype. The chain is built from TRBV6-2 or TRBV6-3 and TRBJ2-7; no clear D. The CDR3 sequence is 14 residues long. The germline V gene encodes CDR1 MNHEY and CDR2 SVGEGT. Deletions cut 2 bases from V and 4 bases from J, with 12 bases between. The CDR3 region is CASSYVNLPYEQYF. The CDR3 nucleotides are TGTGCCAGCAGTTACGTTAACCTTCCTTACGAGCAGTACTTC.

This clonotype occurred a few times. V is TRBV20-1 and J is TRBJ1-5; D perhaps matches TRBD1 (6 bases). The CDR3 totals 15 residues. With 3 bases removed from V and 2 bases from J, the gap between germline ends came to 14 bases. From germline, CDR1 is DFQATT and CDR2 SNEGSKA (reference sequence). As DNA, the CDR3 is TGCAGTGCTAGGGGGGGGGCGGTGGGCAATCAGCCCCAGCATTTT. This encodes CSARGGAVGNQPQHF.

This clonotype appeared many times. The gene calls are TRBV5-8 and TRBJ2-3; the D is unclear. Per germline, CDR1 SGHTS and CDR2 YDEGEE. CDR3 length: 14 amino acids. V lost 0 bases to trimming and J lost 6 bases, with 11 bases between them. In DNA form, the CDR3 reads TGTGCCAGCAGCTTGGGTTCCTCCAGGGATACGCAGTATTTT. This encodes CASSLGSSRDTQYF.

The sample holds many counts of this clonotype. The chain links TRBV11-2 to TRBJ2-1, with no clear D. The germline V gene has CDR1 SGHAT and CDR2 FQNNGV. V gave up 1 base and J gave up 0 bases, with 7 bases separating them. CDR3 length equals 15 residues. CDR3 protein: CASSLVRISYNEQFF. CDR3 nucleotides: TGTGCCAGCAGCTTAGTTCGGATCTCCTACAATGAGCAGTTCTTC.

In this sample, this clonotype turned up many times. CDR3 nucleotides: TGCAGCGTTGAACAGTACTACAATGAGCAGTTCTTC. Translating it yields CSVEQYYNEQFF. The chain employs TRBV29-1 and TRBJ2-1, with D unresolved. V lost 2 bases to trimming and J lost 3 bases, with 5 bases between them. CDR1 SQVTM and CDR2 ANQGSEA come from the germline V gene. The CDR3 totals 12 residues.